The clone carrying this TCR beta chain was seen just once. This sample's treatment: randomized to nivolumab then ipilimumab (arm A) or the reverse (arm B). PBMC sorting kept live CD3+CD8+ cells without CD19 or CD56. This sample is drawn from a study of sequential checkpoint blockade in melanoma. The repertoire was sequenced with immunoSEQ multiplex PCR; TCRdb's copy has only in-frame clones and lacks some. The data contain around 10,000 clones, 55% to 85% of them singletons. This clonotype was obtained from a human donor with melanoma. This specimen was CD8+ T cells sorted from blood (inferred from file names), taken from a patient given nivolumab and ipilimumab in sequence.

The CDR3: CASSQLLSGSIEDTQYF. Here the CDR3 DNA reads TGTGCCAGCAGCCAGCTCCTCAGCGGGAGTATCGAAGATACGCAGTATTTT. The genes are TRBV4-2 and TRBJ2-3; TRBD2 matches 8 bases. The germline gives CDR1 LGHNA, CDR2 YNFKEQ. V trimming: 3 bases; J trimming: 5 bases; junction bases outside the gene matches: 13. The CDR3 sequence is 17 residues long.